This T cell receptor (beta chain) came from a study of CXCR3-negative and CXCR3-positive naive CD8 T cells. Notes on the study in general: Naive subsets were similarly diverse, while memory CD8+ repertoires were much less diverse. Naive CXCR3-positive cells had TRB CDR3s more hydrophobic than those of CXCR3-negative naive cells.

300,000 cells per CD8+ T cell subset were flow-sorted in triplicate. The naive CD8+ gate required CD45RO-CCR7+CD27+CD95- phenotype. Germline lookup yields CDR1 SGHVS and CDR2 FNYEAQ. The CDR3 consists of 15 residues. 5' RACE that incorporated UMI labels was used to prepare the TRB cDNA libraries. Reprocessing the 5' RACE reads, TCRdb reports a single entry for every CDR3 protein and omits DNA. The repertoire table contains some 50,000 distinct CDR3 sequences. To note about this clonotype: Its antigen is undetermined.

The source is a human donor in good health. Some clones in this sample may be carry-over from other donors' samples. Sequenced sample: naive CXCR3- CD8+ T cells from blood. Noted subset: CD45RO-CCR7+CD27+CD95- naive CD8+ T cells lacking CXCR3 (TNR3-). This chain connects TRBV7-6 to TRBJ2-5; TCRdb designates TRBD1, a call that cannot be tested without DNA. This chain's CDR3 is CASSLTGAARETQYF.